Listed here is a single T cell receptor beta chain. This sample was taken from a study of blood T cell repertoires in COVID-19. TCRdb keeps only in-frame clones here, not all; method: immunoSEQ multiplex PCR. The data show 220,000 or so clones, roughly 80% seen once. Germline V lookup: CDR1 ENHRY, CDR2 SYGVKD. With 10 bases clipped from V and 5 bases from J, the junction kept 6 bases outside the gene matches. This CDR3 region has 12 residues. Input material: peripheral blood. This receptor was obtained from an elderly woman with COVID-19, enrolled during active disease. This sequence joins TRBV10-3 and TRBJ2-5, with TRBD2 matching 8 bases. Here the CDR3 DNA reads TGTGCCACCTCCGGGAGGGTGGAGACCCAGTACTTC. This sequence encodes CATSGRVETQYF.